This TCR beta chain was captured in a study of T cells in Graves' hyperthyroidism and ophthalmopathy. The CDR3 is made up of 15 amino acids. V lost 0 bases and J lost 2, with 11 bases in between. Germline CDR1 reads SGHAT; CDR2 reads FQNNGV. TCR beta CDR3 sequences were amplified from RNA transcripts. The HTBI set primed first-round TCR CDR3 RT-PCR. In TCRdb, the multiplex PCR reads were re-called with MiXCR into one record per CDR3 protein. The table has about 370,000 distinct CDR3 sequences, approximately 16% seen once. The table lists this clonotype with many counts. J is TRBJ2-7 and V is TRBV11-2; TRBD2 might be the D (5 bases). Sequenced sample: blood. The sequence was collected from a woman between 55 and 75 years old with Graves' ophthalmopathy. CDR3 in DNA: TGTGCCAGCAGCTTAGAAAGGGAAGCGGCCTACGAGCAGTACTTC. This translates into CASSLEREAAYEQYF.